Following are 24 T cell receptor beta chains from one sample sequenced in a study of control samples from healthy donors and cancer patients. This table comes from immunoSEQ multiplex PCR, and its TCRdb copy is limited to in-frame clones, with some not included. The table includes about 140,000 clones, 70% to 90% detected once. The sample comprised blood. The receptors were gathered from a young man in good health.

The rearrangement uses TRBV5-1 and TRBJ2-5, with D possibly matching TRBD1 (6 bases). Per germline, CDR1 SGHRS and CDR2 YFSETQ. The germline V and J ends were trimmed by 4 bases and 4 bases, with 11 bases remaining between them. This CDR3 contains 13 residues. CDR3 nucleotide sequence: TGCGCCAGCAGCAACAGGGATCGAGAGACCCAGTACTTC. Protein: CASSNRDRETQYF.

V and J are TRBV5-6 and TRBJ2-2; the D is unclear. The ends were cut back, 2 bases at V and 3 bases at J, with 8 bases in the middle. The CDR3 consists of 14 residues. CDR1 and CDR2 (germline): SGHDT, YYEEEE. The CDR3 DNA sequence: TGTGCCAGCAGCTTAAGTCAATACACCGGGGAGCTGTTTTTT. It codes for CASSLSQYTGELFF.

The V and J genes are TRBV24-1 and TRBJ2-4, with 8 bases lining up with TRBD2. J gave up 7 bases and V 5 bases, and 3 bases lay outside the gene matches. The CDR3 loop spans 13 amino acids. In germline, CDR1 is KGHDR, CDR2 SFDVKD. CDR3 sequence reads: CATSATGGNIQYF. DNA of the CDR3: TGTGCCACCAGTGCAACGGGGGGGAACATTCAGTACTTC.

This clone was detected only once. V usage is TRBV5-6 and J usage is TRBJ1-6, with 8 bases matching TRBD1. The CDR3 totals 17 residues. Germline V gives CDR1 SGHDT, CDR2 YYEEEE. V gave up 4 bases and J gave up 10 bases; unmatched junction bases: 16. The CDR3 reads CASSIRTGTYLISPLHF. As DNA, the CDR3 is TGTGCCAGCAGCATCCGGACAGGGACATACCTGATATCACCCCTCCACTTT.

The genes are TRBV18 and TRBJ1-1, with D maybe TRBD1 (5 bases). V lost 3 bases and J 4 bases, leaving 12 bases between the germline ends. Per the germline V gene, CDR1 is KGHSH and CDR2 is LQKENI. The CDR3 is 14 amino acids. This CDR3 is CASSPQWGFTEAFF. Here the CDR3 DNA reads TGTGCCAGCTCACCGCAGTGGGGGTTCACTGAAGCTTTCTTT.

This clone appeared once. The V call is TRBV30, the J call TRBJ1-5; 8 bases map to TRBD1. Germline CDR1 and CDR2: GTSNPN and SVGIG (reference sequence). The CDR3 is 13 amino acids. V lost 7 bases, J lost 5 bases, and 7 bases stayed unmatched. The CDR3 is CAYTGQGHQPQHF. CDR3 coding DNA: TGTGCCTACACCGGACAGGGACATCAGCCCCAGCATTTT.

This clone was detected only once. V usage is TRBV5-1 and J usage is TRBJ2-5; 9 positions match TRBD2. From germline, CDR1 is SGHRS and CDR2 YFSETQ. Unmatched junction bases numbered 6, after V lost 3 bases and J lost 3 bases. The CDR3 spans 15 residues. CDR3 in amino acids: CASSYLGLAKETQYF. The CDR3 region has the DNA TGCGCCAGCAGCTACCTGGGACTAGCAAAAGAGACCCAGTACTTC.

V gene TRBV29-1 combines with J gene TRBJ2-3; the D gene is possibly TRBD2 (6 bases). Trimming took 0 bases from V and 0 from J, leaving 16 bases between them. The germline CDR1 and CDR2 sequences are SQVTM and ANQGSEA. The CDR3 spans 17 residues. The CDR3 protein is CSVEDWTTRVSTDTQYF. CDR3 coding DNA: TGCAGCGTTGAAGATTGGACGACTAGGGTTAGCACAGATACGCAGTATTTT.

The V and J genes are TRBV5-5 and TRBJ1-3; D not certain. Trimming cost V 0 bases and J 0 bases, with 4 bases left between them. The CDR3 consists of 14 residues. Germline-derived CDR1 and CDR2 are SGHKS and YYEKEE (reference sequence). The CDR3 protein is CASSLVFSGNTIYF. The CDR3 DNA is TGTGCCAGCAGCTTGGTTTTCTCTGGAAACACCATATATTTT. Full variable domain (remainder filled in from reference TRBV5-5 and TRBJ1-3): DAGVTQSPTHLIKTRGQQVTLRCSPISGHKSVSWYQQVLGQGPQFIFQYYEKEERGRGNFPDRFSARQFPNYSSELNVNALLLGDSALYLCASSLVFSGNTIYFGEGSWLTVV.

This sequence joins TRBV7-2 and TRBJ2-3, with 12 bases matching TRBD2. V shed 5 bases, J shed 7 bases, and the junction held 7 bases outside the gene matches. Germline assignment: CDR1 SGHTA and CDR2 FQGNSA. The CDR3 sequence is 15 residues long. Here the CDR3 DNA reads TGTGCCAGCAGCCCGCGACTAGCGGGGGCCAATACGCAGTATTTT. Translating gives CASSPRLAGANTQYF.

This clone was detected once. The chain recombines TRBV6-5 with TRBJ2-3; D unclear. The length of the CDR3 is 15 residues. V was shortened by 8 bases and J by 0 bases, with 15 bases between the two germline ends. The germline gives CDR1 MNHEY, CDR2 SVGAGI. The CDR3 here is CASLPRSLSTDTQYF. CDR3 DNA sequence: TGTGCCAGCCTGCCCCGGTCTCTAAGCACAGATACGCAGTATTTT.

The rearrangement links TRBV28 to TRBJ1-2; 7 bases are shared with TRBD1. Germline values: CDR1 MDHEN, CDR2 SYDVKM. This CDR3 has 13 amino acids. V dropped 5 bases and J dropped 4; count of bases not matched to a gene: 4. CDR3 nucleotides: TGTGCCAGCAGTCCGGGACAGCTCTATGGCTACACCTTC. Translated: CASSPGQLYGYTF.

The chain has TRBV27 and TRBJ2-7; D might be TRBD1 (6 bases). V lost 5 bases and J lost 3, with 17 bases in between. Germline V gene sequence: CDR1 MNHEY, CDR2 SMNVEV (reference sequence). The CDR3 is made up of 15 amino acids. The DNA of the CDR3 is TGTGCCAGCAGTCTTACAGGGTATGGATACTACGAGCAGTACTTC. Translation: CASSLTGYGYYEQYF.

Only one count was recorded for this clone. V and J are TRBV12-3 or TRBV12-4 and TRBJ2-5; D possibly uses TRBD1 or TRBD2 (5 bases each). CDR3 length: 13 residues. Trimming removed 3 bases from V and 4 bases from J, with 9 bases in between. CDR3 nucleotides: TGTGCCAGCAGTTTCGGGACCCCAGAGACCCAGTACTTC. Its translation: CASSFGTPETQYF.

This clone was observed once. The gene calls are TRBV25-1 and TRBJ2-7; 8 positions agree with TRBD2. Looked up from germline, CDR1 is MGHDK and CDR2 is SYGVNS. With 2 bases clipped from V and 1 base from J, the junction kept 4 bases outside the gene matches. The length of the CDR3 is 15 residues. Here the CDR3 reads CASSEEKRGSYEQYF. The CDR3, as DNA: TGTGCCAGCAGTGAAGAGAAGCGGGGGTCCTACGAGCAGTACTTC.

The rearrangement joins TRBV12-3 or TRBV12-4 to TRBJ1-2, with D unresolved. The CDR3 is made up of 13 amino acids. Trimming removed 4 bases from V and 6 bases from J, with 12 bases in between. CDR3 in amino acids: CASSWGAGNGYTF. The CDR3 DNA reads as TGTGCCAGCAGTTGGGGTGCGGGGAATGGCTACACCTTC.

The rearrangement uses TRBV24-1 and TRBJ2-5; D not certain. CDR1 is KGHDR, CDR2 SFDVKD, per germline. The CDR3 runs 14 residues. Deletions cut 7 bases from V and 1 base from J, with 12 bases between. The CDR3 loop is CATRGTEIQETQYF. The CDR3 nucleotides are TGTGCCACCAGAGGAACCGAGATCCAAGAGACCCAGTACTTC.

Comment on this clone: Other DNA sequences in this specimen translate into the identical CDR3. This rearrangement joins TRBV6-4 to TRBJ1-1; D gene ambiguous. The CDR3 is made up of 13 amino acids. V was shortened by 2 bases and J by 1 base, with 5 bases between the two germline ends. Germline V gene lookup returns CDR1 MRHNA and CDR2 SNTAGT. CDR3 sequence: CASSDRENTEAFF. CDR3 DNA: TGTGCCAGCAGTGACCGGGAGAACACTGAAGCTTTCTTT.

The gene calls are TRBV5-6 and TRBJ2-7, with D possibly TRBD1 on 6 matching bases. V lost 2 bases, J lost 0 bases, and 9 bases lay in between. The CDR3 totals 14 residues. Germline loops: CDR1 SGHDT, CDR2 YYEEEE. CDR3 nucleotide sequence: TGTGCCAGCAGCTTAACAGGGAGCTCCTACGAGCAGTACTTC. Protein product: CASSLTGSSYEQYF.

The rearrangement uses TRBV6-5 and TRBJ1-2; 7 nucleotides agree with TRBD1. V shed 7 bases and J 4 bases; nucleotides not matched to a gene: 6. The CDR3 is 13 amino acids. Germline CDR1 is MNHEY and CDR2 is SVGAGI. DNA for the CDR3: TGTGCCAGCATGACAGGGAGGGCCTATGGCTACACCTTC. It specifies CASMTGRAYGYTF.

This clone came up a few times. V gene TRBV6-5 combines with J gene TRBJ2-4; 10 bases map to TRBD1. Germline CDR1 and CDR2: MNHEY and SVGAGI. Trimming took 9 bases from V and 11 from J; bases not matched to a gene: 4. The CDR3 contains 11 residues. This CDR3 reads CASTGQGVQYF. CDR3 DNA: TGTGCCAGTACCGGACAGGGGGTTCAGTACTTC.

The chain couples TRBV7-2 to TRBJ2-5, with a tentative D call TRBD2 (5 bases). Trimming pared 0 bases from V and 3 bases from J, leaving 8 bases between. This CDR3 region has 14 residues. Germline assignment: CDR1 SGHTA and CDR2 FQGNSA. CDR3 nucleotide sequence: TGTGCCAGCAGCTTAGCCCTAGCAAAAGAGACCCAGTACTTC. It codes for CASSLALAKETQYF.

The J gene is TRBJ2-7, the V gene TRBV7-7; 9 nucleotides match TRBD1. The V segment lost 5 bases and the J segment 6 bases; nucleotides outside the gene matches: 5. Germline V gene data show CDR1 as SSHAT and CDR2 as FNYEAQ (reference sequence). The CDR3 sequence is 13 residues long. The CDR3 DNA reads as TGTGCCAGCAGCCCGGACAGGGGAAGCGAGCAGTACTTC. It is translated as CASSPDRGSEQYF.

The chain has TRBV29-1 and TRBJ2-1; D is unclear. This CDR3 spans 13 amino acids. Germline CDR1 reads SQVTM; CDR2 reads ANQGSEA. Trimming shortened V by 1 base and J by 10 bases, and 14 bases separated the two germline ends. The CDR3 DNA follows: TGCAGCGTTGAAGGCACCGGATTGACCGAGCAGTTCTTC. This translates into CSVEGTGLTEQFF.